These 22 T cell receptor beta chains were all obtained from the same sample, sequenced in a study of identical twins. TCRdb reprocessed the 5' RACE reads with MiXCR, giving one entry per CDR3 protein. The sample holds 500,000 to 650,000 distinct CDR3 sequences, about 7.1% seen once. These data were likewise used in another study, on yellow fever vaccine responses in identical twins.

Input material: PBMCs. All receptors come from a young woman in good health.

The chain links TRBV5-1 to TRBJ2-1; the D is unclear. Deletions cut 1 base from V and 8 bases from J, with 4 bases between. Germline V gene lookup returns CDR1 SGHRS and CDR2 YFSETQ. This CDR3 is built from 11 residues. The CDR3 here is CASSLTHEQFF. The CDR3 DNA follows: TGCGCCAGCAGCTTGACTCATGAGCAGTTCTTC.

The table lists this clonotype with a few counts. The rearrangement links TRBV18 to TRBJ2-2; maybe TRBD2 (5 bases). Between the trimmed V and J ends, which lost 2 bases and 3 bases, there was a span of 16 bases. Per germline, CDR1 KGHSH and CDR2 LQKENI. The length of the CDR3 is 17 residues. Here the CDR3 reads CASSPNALPGYTGELFF. CDR3 nucleotides: TGTGCCAGCTCACCAAACGCCCTACCGGGGTACACCGGGGAGCTGTTTTTT.

The CDR3 DNA follows: TGCAGTGCTAGAGAGGTCGTCAAGTTCGGAAACACCATATATTTT. It yields the protein CSAREVVKFGNTIYF. J is TRBJ1-3 and V is TRBV20-1, with unresolved D. Germline CDR1 DFQATT, CDR2 SNEGSKA (reference sequence). The V and J ends lost 0 bases and 4 bases respectively, with 13 bases between them. There are 15 residues in the CDR3.

The table lists this clonotype with a few counts. CDR3 protein: CASKWGGFKQPQHF. The CDR3 DNA reads TGTGCCAGCAAGTGGGGGGGCTTTAAACAGCCCCAGCATTTT. The genes are TRBV12-3 or TRBV12-4 and TRBJ1-5, with a possible D match to TRBD1 (6 bases). The V and J ends lost 7 bases and 7 bases respectively, with 17 bases between them. The CDR3 is 14 residues long.

This clonotype appeared many times. The V gene is TRBV12-3 or TRBV12-4, the J gene TRBJ2-3; TRBD1 aligns across 7 bases. The CDR3 is 15 residues long. The trim removed 6 bases at V and 0 bases at J, leaving 6 bases unmatched. The CDR3 DNA is TGTGCCAGCAGACCCGGGACAGATAGCACAGATACGCAGTATTTT. Protein product: CASRPGTDSTDTQYF.

The V call is TRBV6-1, the J call TRBJ1-1, with TRBD1 as a possible D gene (6 bases). CDR3 size: 15 residues. Germline loops: CDR1 MNHNS, CDR2 SASEGT. V lost 5 bases and J lost 4, with 17 bases in between. The CDR3 loop is CASSTNFKGGTEAFF. CDR3 nucleotides: TGTGCCAGCAGTACCAACTTTAAAGGGGGCACTGAAGCTTTCTTT.

The chain uses TRBV7-3 and TRBJ2-2; TRBD1 matches at 10 bases. V lost 0 bases and J lost 8; bases outside the gene matches: 3. This CDR3 has 15 amino acids. Germline values: CDR1 SGHTA, CDR2 FQGTGA. The CDR3: CASSLTGTGAGELFF. CDR3 sequence (DNA): TGTGCCAGCAGCTTAACCGGGACAGGGGCTGGGGAGCTGTTTTTT.

This chain uses TRBV20-1 with TRBJ1-4; no reliable D call. CDR3 length: 16 amino acids. Germline-derived CDR1 and CDR2 are DFQATT and SNEGSKA (reference sequence). V was pared by 0 bases and J by 0 bases, with 11 bases between. The CDR3 reads CSARDGLGATNEKLFF. CDR3 DNA: TGCAGTGCTAGAGATGGGTTGGGTGCAACTAATGAAAAACTGTTTTTT.

This clonotype has only a few counts. This chain uses TRBV12-3 or TRBV12-4 with TRBJ2-7, with 7 bases fitting TRBD1. Germline trimming cut 6 bases from V and 4 bases from J; bases unmatched to any gene: 12. This CDR3 is 15 amino acids long. CDR3 residues: CASSSTRTGSYEQYF. The CDR3 region has the DNA TGTGCCAGCAGCTCCACCAGGACAGGCTCTTACGAGCAGTACTTC.

This clonotype came up many times. V gene TRBV5-5 combines with J gene TRBJ1-1, with D uncertain. With 0 bases removed from V and 6 bases from J, the gap between germline ends came to 15 bases. The germline V gene has CDR1 SGHKS and CDR2 YYEKEE (reference sequence). The CDR3 is 15 amino acids. The DNA for the CDR3 is TGTGCCAGCAGCTTGGGAATCGTGACAACTTCTGAAGCTTTCTTT. Translated, it gives CASSLGIVTTSEAFF. Complete variable domain (other parts from reference TRBV5-5 and TRBJ1-1): DAGVTQSPTHLIKTRGQQVTLRCSPISGHKSVSWYQQVLGQGPQFIFQYYEKEERGRGNFPDRFSARQFPNYSSELNVNALLLGDSALYLCASSLGIVTTSEAFFGQGTRLTVV.

This clonotype was seen ten or more times. The chain links TRBV20-1 to TRBJ2-1; 10 bases line up with TRBD2. V lost 3 bases, J lost 7 bases, and 9 bases stayed unmatched. Germline V gene sequence: CDR1 DFQATT, CDR2 SNEGSKA (reference sequence). The CDR3 totals 15 residues. CDR3 DNA sequence: TGCAGTGCTAGGTTGATAGCGGGAGGCGGTAATGAGCAGTTCTTC. Its protein is CSARLIAGGGNEQFF.

This chain links TRBV6-2 or TRBV6-3 with TRBJ1-5; 7 positions match TRBD1. The CDR3 spans 15 residues. The junction had 11 bases not matched to a gene; V was cut back by 6 bases and J by 6 bases. The V gene's germline CDR1 is MNHEY and CDR2 SVGEGT. The chain's CDR3 is CASRPLRQGGQPQHF. The CDR3 DNA reads as TGTGCCAGCAGACCCTTACGACAGGGTGGTCAGCCCCAGCATTTT.

A remark on this clonotype: This may arise from a read error, as a much more abundant clone is one base away. J is TRBJ2-3 and V is TRBV29-1; 9 bases match TRBD1. V lost 1 base to trimming and J lost 6 bases; unmatched junction nucleotides: 5. The CDR3 covers 14 residues. The germline V gene encodes CDR1 SQVTM and CDR2 ANQGSEA. The CDR3 bases are TGCAGCGTTGAAGGCGGGACAGGGTGGGATACGCAGTATTTT. It translates to CSVEGGTGWDTQYF.

This clonotype was recorded a few times. This chain uses TRBV28 with TRBJ1-2; D may be TRBD1 (5 bases). Trimming cost V 3 bases and J 11 bases, with 16 bases left between them. The CDR3 is 13 amino acids. Germline loops: CDR1 MDHEN, CDR2 SYDVKM. CDR3 amino acids: CASSLGTGTFYTF. The DNA of the CDR3 is TGTGCCAGCAGTTTGGGTACTGGGACCTTTTACACCTTC.

V is TRBV4-1 and J is TRBJ2-7; the match to TRBD2 covers 7 bases. Trimming took 0 bases from V and 3 from J; bases not matched to a gene: 5. This CDR3 has 15 amino acids. The germline CDR1 and CDR2 sequences are MGHRA and YSYEKL. CDR3 amino acids: CASSQDMREYYEQYF. In DNA, the CDR3 is TGCGCCAGCAGCCAAGATATGCGGGAGTACTACGAGCAGTACTTC.

This clonotype was observed a few times. This rearrangement joins TRBV5-5 to TRBJ2-2; a weak D match, TRBD2 (5 bases). Deletions cut 0 bases from V and 7 bases from J, with 10 bases between. The CDR3 runs to 14 residues. Germline values: CDR1 SGHKS, CDR2 YYEKEE (reference sequence). In DNA form, the CDR3 reads TGTGCCAGCAGCTTGGACCTAGCCGACGGGGAGCTGTTTTTT. This sequence encodes CASSLDLADGELFF.

Only a few counts were recorded for this clonotype. The gene calls are TRBV5-1 and TRBJ1-5; 11 bases agree with TRBD1. The CDR3 extends over 16 amino acids. The germline gives CDR1 SGHRS, CDR2 YFSETQ. After removal of 4 bases from V and 2 bases from J, the junction contained 5 bases not matched to a gene. This CDR3 reads CASSPGTGGRNQPQHF. The CDR3 DNA sequence: TGCGCCAGCAGCCCAGGGACAGGGGGTCGCAATCAGCCCCAGCATTTT.

This chain uses TRBV2 with TRBJ1-6, with D possibly matching TRBD1 (6 bases). V lost 2 bases and J lost 4, with 12 bases in between. This CDR3 has 16 amino acids. Germline CDR1 reads SNHLY; CDR2 reads FYNNEI. CDR3 sequence: CASSERGGQYNSPLHF. CDR3 nucleotide sequence: TGTGCCAGCAGTGAACGGGGGGGGCAGTATAATTCACCCCTCCACTTT.

A remark on this clonotype: Compared with germline, one end of the junction differs, possibly owing to a read error. This chain connects TRBV7-8 to TRBJ1-6; D unresolved. The CDR3 consists of 12 residues. The germline V gene encodes CDR1 SGHVS and CDR2 FQNEAQ. The CDR3 DNA sequence: TGTGCCAGCAGCTTAGGGAAATCCTTCCCAGCGTTT. Translated, it gives CASSLGKSFPAF.

The chain recombines TRBV3-1 with TRBJ1-1; D may be TRBD1 (5 bases). V was shortened by 1 base and J by 5 bases, with 23 bases between the two germline ends. CDR3 length: 18 amino acids. From germline, CDR1 is LGHDT and CDR2 YNNKEL (reference sequence). CDR3 bases: TGTGCCAGCAGCCAAGGACTTGGGGGTTTCGTAATGGAGACTGAAGCTTTCTTT. This translates into CASSQGLGGFVMETEAFF.

The chain uses TRBV5-1 and TRBJ2-7; 11 positions agree with TRBD2. The J segment lost 2 bases and the V segment lost 4 bases, leaving 5 bases of the junction unmatched. The CDR3 is made up of 15 amino acids. CDR1 and CDR2 from the germline V gene are SGHRS and YFSETQ. The CDR3 sequence: CASSPGLAETYEQYV. In DNA form, the CDR3 reads TGCGCCAGCAGCCCGGGACTAGCGGAGACCTACGAGCAGTACGTC.

Only a few counts were recorded for this clonotype. This chain connects TRBV5-6 to TRBJ2-1; 9 positions agree with TRBD2. The CDR3 consists of 16 residues. Germline values: CDR1 SGHDT, CDR2 YYEEEE. The V segment lost 0 bases and the J segment 5 bases; nucleotides outside the gene matches: 6. CDR3 residues: CASSLEASGNHNEQFF. In DNA, the CDR3 is TGTGCCAGCAGCTTGGAGGCTAGCGGGAATCACAATGAGCAGTTCTTC.